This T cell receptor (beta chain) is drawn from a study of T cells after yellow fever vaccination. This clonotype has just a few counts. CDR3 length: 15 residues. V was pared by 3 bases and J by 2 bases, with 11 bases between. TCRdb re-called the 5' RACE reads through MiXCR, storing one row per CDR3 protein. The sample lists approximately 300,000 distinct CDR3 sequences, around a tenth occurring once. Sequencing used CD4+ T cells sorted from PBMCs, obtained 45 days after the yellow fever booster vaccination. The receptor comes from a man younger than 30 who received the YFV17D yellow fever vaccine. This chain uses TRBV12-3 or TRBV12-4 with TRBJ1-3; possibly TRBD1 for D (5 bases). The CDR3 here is CASSFRGLAGNTIYF. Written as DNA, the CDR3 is TGTGCCAGCAGTTTTAGGGGCCTCGCTGGAAACACCATATATTTT.